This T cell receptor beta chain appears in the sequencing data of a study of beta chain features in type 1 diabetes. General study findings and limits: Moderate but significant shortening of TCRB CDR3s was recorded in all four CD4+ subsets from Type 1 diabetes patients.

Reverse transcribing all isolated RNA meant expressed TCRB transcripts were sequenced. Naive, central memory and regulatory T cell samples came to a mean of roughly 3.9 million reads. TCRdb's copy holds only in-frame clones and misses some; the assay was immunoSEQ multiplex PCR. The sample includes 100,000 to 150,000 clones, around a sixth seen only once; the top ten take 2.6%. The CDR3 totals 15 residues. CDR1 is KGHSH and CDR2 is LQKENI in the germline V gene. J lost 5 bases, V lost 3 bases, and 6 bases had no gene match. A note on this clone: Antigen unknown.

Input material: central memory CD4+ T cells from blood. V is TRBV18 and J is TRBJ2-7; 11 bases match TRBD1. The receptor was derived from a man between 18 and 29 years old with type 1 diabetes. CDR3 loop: CASSPYRDRGDEQYF. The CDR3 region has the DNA TGTGCCAGCTCACCCTACCGGGACAGGGGGGACGAGCAGTACTTC.